This T cell receptor beta chain emerged from a study of vaccination effects on CD4 cells after COVID-19. Study context: After the second dose, samples were taken at median day 72.

Antigen-specific CD4+ T cells were expanded with viral peptide pools in the ViraFEST assay before sequencing. Having been cultured for approximately ten days, the cells underwent CD4+ T cell isolation. Participants were given two doses of BNT162b2 or mRNA-1273 vaccine. This table comes from immunoSEQ multiplex PCR, and its TCRdb copy is limited to in-frame clones, with some not included. The sample carries tens of thousands of clones, more than 75% recorded once. CDR3 length equals 13 residues. From germline, CDR1 is SGHVS and CDR2 FQNEAQ. Trimming took 4 bases from V and 2 from J, leaving 7 bases between them. About this clone: Its antigen is as yet unknown.

The receptor was derived from a human donor who received a COVID-19 vaccine. Some clones in this sample may be carry-over from other donors' samples. The sequencing here drew on CD4+ T cells from PBMCs cultured with HCoV-NL63 spike peptides, taken after COVID-19 vaccination. The chain employs TRBV7-8 and TRBJ2-3; a weak D match, TRBD2 (5 bases). The CDR3 DNA reads TGTGCCAGCAGCTGGACTCACACAGATACGCAGTATTTT. Protein sequence: CASSWTHTDTQYF.